This T cell receptor (beta chain) was profiled in a study of blood T cell repertoires in COVID-19. Germline CDR1 and CDR2: SGHNT and YENEEA. V shed 5 bases and J 2 bases; nucleotides not matched to a gene: 5. The CDR3 is 16 residues long. Measured with immunoSEQ multiplex PCR; TCRdb has only the in-frame clones, and not every one. The table has approximately 61,000 clones, about 80% seen once. Sequences were obtained from peripheral blood. This chain uses TRBV11-3 with TRBJ2-3; 12 nucleotides agree with TRBD2. The receptor's source is a man aged 50 or older with COVID-19, enrolled during active disease. DNA of the CDR3: TGTGCCAGCAGCCCGGGACTAGCGGGCCTCACAGATACGCAGTATTTT. As protein: CASSPGLAGLTDTQYF.